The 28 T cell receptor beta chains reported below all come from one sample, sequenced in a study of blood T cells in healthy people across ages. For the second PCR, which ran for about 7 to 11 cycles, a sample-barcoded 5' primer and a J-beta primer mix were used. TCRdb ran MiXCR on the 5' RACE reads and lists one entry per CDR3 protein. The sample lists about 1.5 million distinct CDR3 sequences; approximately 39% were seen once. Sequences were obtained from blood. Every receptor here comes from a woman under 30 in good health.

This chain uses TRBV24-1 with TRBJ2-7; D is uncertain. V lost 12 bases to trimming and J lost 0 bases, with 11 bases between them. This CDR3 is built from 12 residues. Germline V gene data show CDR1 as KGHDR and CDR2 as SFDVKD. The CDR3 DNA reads TGTGCCGGAAGGAATGGCTCCTACGAGCAGTACTTC. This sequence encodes CAGRNGSYEQYF.

CDR3 in amino acids: CASSSIPFRDSGTDTQYF. CDR3 in DNA: TGTGCCAGCAGCTCGATACCGTTCCGGGACAGCGGCACAGATACGCAGTATTTT. The chain combines TRBV13 with TRBJ2-3, with 7 bases lining up with TRBD1. Germline V gene sequence: CDR1 PRHDT, CDR2 FYEKMQ (reference sequence). CDR3 length: 18 amino acids. V shed 4 bases, J shed 1 base, and the junction held 14 bases outside the gene matches.

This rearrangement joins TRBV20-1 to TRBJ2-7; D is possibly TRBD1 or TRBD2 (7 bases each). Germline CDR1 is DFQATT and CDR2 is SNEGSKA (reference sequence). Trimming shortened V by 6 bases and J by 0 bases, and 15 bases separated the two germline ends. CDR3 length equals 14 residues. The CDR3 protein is CSAASGGGSYEQYF. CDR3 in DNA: TGCAGTGCAGCGTCAGGGGGGGGCTCCTACGAGCAGTACTTC.

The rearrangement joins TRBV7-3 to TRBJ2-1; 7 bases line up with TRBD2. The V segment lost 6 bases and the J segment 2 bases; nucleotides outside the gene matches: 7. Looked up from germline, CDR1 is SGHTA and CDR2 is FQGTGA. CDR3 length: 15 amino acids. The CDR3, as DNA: TGTGCCAGCAGACTAAACCTAGCGGCCTACAATGAGCAGTTCTTC. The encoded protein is CASRLNLAAYNEQFF.

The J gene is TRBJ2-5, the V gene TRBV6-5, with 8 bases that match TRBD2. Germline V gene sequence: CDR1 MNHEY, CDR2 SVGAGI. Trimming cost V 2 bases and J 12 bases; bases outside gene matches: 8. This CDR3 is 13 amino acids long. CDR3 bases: TGTGCCAGCAGTTACACCCTTGACGGGAGGGAGTACTTC. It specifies CASSYTLDGREYF.

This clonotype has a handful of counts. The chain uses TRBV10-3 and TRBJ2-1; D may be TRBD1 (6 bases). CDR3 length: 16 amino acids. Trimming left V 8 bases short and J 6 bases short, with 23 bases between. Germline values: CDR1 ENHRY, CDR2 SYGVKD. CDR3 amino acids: CAIRTQGLFDGNEQFF. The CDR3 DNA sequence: TGTGCCATCCGAACGCAGGGGCTGTTTGATGGCAATGAGCAGTTCTTC.

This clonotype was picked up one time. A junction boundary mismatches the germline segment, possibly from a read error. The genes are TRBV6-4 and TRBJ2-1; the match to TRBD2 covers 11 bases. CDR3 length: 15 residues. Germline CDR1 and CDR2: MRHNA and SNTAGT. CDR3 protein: CASSVTSGSRNEQFF. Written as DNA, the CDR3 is TGCGCCAGCAGTGTTACTAGCGGGAGTCGGAATGAGCAGTTCTTC.

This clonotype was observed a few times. CDR3 loop: CASSAENGGGTEAFF. CDR3 DNA: TGTGCCAGCAGTGCAGAAAACGGGGGAGGGACTGAAGCTTTCTTT. The chain couples TRBV2 to TRBJ1-1; D might be TRBD1 (5 bases). CDR3 size: 15 residues. V was pared by 4 bases and J by 5 bases, with 17 bases between. Germline-derived CDR1 and CDR2 are SNHLY and FYNNEI.

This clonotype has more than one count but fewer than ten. The CDR3 DNA sequence: TGTGCCAGCAAAAGGGGGCAGCTTAATGAAAAACTGTTTTTT. Amino acid sequence: CASKRGQLNEKLFF. The J gene is TRBJ1-4, the V gene TRBV6-5, with 7 bases aligning to TRBD1. This CDR3 is built from 14 residues. The ends lost 7 bases at V and 4 bases at J; junction bases unmatched: 6. Per the germline V gene, CDR1 is MNHEY and CDR2 is SVGAGI.

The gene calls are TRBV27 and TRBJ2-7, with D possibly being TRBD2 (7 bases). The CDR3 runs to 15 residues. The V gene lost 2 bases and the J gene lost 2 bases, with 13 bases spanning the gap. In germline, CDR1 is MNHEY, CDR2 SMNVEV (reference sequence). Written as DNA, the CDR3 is TGTGCCAGCAGTTTAGGGGGGGCGTTTACCTACGAGCAGTACTTC. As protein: CASSLGGAFTYEQYF.

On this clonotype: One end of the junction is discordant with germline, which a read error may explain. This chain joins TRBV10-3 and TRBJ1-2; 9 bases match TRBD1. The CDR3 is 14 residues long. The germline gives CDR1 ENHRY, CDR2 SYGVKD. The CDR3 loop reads CAIRPTGGDYGCTF. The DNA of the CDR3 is TGTGCCATCAGACCGACAGGGGGGGACTATGGCTGCACCTTC.

The CDR3 DNA is TGTGCCAGCAGCCAGTCGGGACTGACGGCCCTTGCTGAGCAGTACTTC. It is translated as CASSQSGLTALAEQYF. The chain employs TRBV3-1 and TRBJ2-5, with TRBD2 as a possible D gene (6 bases). Trimming cost V 3 bases and J 11 bases, with 25 bases left between them. CDR3 length equals 16 residues. Germline values: CDR1 LGHDT, CDR2 YNNKEL (reference sequence).

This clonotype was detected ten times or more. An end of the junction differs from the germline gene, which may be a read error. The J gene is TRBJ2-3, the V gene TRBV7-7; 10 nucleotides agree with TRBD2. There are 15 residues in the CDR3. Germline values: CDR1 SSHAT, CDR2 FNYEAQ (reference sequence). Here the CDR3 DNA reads TGTGCTAGCAGCTTACGGCTAGCGGGGGCAGATACGCAGTATTTT. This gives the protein CASSLRLAGADTQYF.

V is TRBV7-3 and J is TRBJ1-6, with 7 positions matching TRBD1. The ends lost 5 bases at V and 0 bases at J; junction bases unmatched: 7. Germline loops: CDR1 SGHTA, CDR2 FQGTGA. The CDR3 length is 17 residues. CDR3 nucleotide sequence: TGTGCCAGCAGCCGGACAGGCCGGAGCTCCTATAATTCACCCCTCCACTTT. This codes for CASSRTGRSSYNSPLHF.

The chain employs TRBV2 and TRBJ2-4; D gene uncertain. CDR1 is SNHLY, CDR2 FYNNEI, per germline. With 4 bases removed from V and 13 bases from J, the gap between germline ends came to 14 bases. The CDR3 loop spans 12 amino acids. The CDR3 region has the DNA TGTGCCAGCAGTGTGGACGTACGTAAGCAGTACTTC. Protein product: CASSVDVRKQYF.

The CDR3 DNA reads TGTGCCAGCAGTGATTTTGCAGCCGGGTTGGCCAAAAACATTCAGTACTTC. Translated: CASSDFAAGLAKNIQYF. The J gene is TRBJ2-4, the V gene TRBV6-1; D remains ambiguous. V lost 3 bases and J lost 1, with 16 bases in between. The CDR3 runs 17 residues. CDR1 is MNHNS, CDR2 SASEGT, per germline.

The CDR3, as DNA: TGTGCCAGCTCACCTTTCGACAGTAGCAATCAGCCCCAGCATTTT. It yields the protein CASSPFDSSNQPQHF. The genes are TRBV18 and TRBJ1-5, with D maybe TRBD1 (5 bases). V lost 3 bases to trimming and J lost 0 bases, with 9 bases between them. The CDR3 runs to 15 residues. Germline CDR1 is KGHSH and CDR2 is LQKENI. The full variable domain, in which reference TRBV18 and TRBJ1-5 provide the parts outside the CDR3, is NAGVMQNPRHLVRRRGQEARLRCSPMKGHSHVYWYRQLPEEGLKFMVYLQKENIIDESGMPKERFSAEFPKEGPSILRIQQVVRGDSAAYFCASSPFDSSNQPQHFGDGTRLSIL.

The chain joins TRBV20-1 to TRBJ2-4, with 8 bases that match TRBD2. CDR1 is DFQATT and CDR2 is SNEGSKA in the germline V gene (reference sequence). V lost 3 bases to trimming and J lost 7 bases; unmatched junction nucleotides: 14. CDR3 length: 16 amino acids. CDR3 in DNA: TGCAGTGCTAGTCGCACTAGCGGTACGATAAGGAACATTCAGTACTTC. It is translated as CSASRTSGTIRNIQYF.

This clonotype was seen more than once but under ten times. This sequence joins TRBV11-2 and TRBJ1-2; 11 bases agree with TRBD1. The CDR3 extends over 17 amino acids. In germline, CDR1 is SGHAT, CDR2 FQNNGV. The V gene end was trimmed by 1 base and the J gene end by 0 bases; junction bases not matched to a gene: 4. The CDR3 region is CASSLVPGQGANYGYTF. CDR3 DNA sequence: TGTGCCAGCAGCTTAGTCCCGGGACAGGGGGCTAACTATGGCTACACCTTC.

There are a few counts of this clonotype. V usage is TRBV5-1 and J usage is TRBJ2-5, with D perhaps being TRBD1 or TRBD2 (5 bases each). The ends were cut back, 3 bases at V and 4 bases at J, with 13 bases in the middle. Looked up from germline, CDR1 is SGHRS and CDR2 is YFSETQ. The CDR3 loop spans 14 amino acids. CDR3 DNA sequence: TGCGCCAGCAGCTCCCCCGGGACCCCAGAGACCCAGTACTTC. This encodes CASSSPGTPETQYF.

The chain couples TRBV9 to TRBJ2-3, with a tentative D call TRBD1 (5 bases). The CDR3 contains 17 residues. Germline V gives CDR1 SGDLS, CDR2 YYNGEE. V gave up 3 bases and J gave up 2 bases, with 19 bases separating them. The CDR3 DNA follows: TGTGCCAGCAGCGAAAATACAGGAACAATGACCACAGATACGCAGTATTTT. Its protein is CASSENTGTMTTDTQYF.

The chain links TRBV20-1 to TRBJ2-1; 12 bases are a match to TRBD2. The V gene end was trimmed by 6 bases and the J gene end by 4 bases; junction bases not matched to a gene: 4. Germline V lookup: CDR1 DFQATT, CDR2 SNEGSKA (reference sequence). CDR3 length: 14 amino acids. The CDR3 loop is CSADLAGGYNEQFF. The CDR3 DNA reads TGCAGTGCCGACCTAGCGGGAGGGTACAATGAGCAGTTCTTC.

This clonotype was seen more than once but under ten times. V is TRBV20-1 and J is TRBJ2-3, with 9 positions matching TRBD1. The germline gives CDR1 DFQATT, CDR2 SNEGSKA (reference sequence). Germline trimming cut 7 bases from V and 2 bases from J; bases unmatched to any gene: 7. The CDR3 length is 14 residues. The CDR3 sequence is CSVINRGLTDTQYF. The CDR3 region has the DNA TGCAGTGTTATTAACAGGGGGCTCACAGATACGCAGTATTTT.

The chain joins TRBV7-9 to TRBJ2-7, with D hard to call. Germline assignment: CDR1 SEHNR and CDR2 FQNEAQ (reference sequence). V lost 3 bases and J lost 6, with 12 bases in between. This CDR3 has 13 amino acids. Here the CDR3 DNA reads TGTGCCAGCAGCTTTCCAACGCTGGGCGAGCAGTACTTC. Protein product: CASSFPTLGEQYF.

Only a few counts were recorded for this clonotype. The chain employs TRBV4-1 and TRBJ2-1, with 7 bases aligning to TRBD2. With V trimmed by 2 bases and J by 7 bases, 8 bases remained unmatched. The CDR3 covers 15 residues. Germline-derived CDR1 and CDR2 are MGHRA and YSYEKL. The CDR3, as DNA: TGCGCCAGCAGCCAAAACAGCGGGACGGATAATGAGCAGTTCTTC. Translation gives CASSQNSGTDNEQFF.

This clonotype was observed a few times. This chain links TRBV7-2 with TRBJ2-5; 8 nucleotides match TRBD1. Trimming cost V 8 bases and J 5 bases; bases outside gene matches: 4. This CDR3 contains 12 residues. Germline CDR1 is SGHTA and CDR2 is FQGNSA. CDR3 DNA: TGTGCCAGCCAGACAGGGGTGGAGACCCAGTACTTC. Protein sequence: CASQTGVETQYF.

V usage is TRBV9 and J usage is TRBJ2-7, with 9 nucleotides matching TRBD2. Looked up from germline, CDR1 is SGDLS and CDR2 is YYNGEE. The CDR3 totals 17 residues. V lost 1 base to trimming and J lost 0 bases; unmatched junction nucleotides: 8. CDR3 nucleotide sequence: TGTGCCAGCAGCGTAAGTAGCGGGGGCTACAGCTCCTACGAGCAGTACTTC. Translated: CASSVSSGGYSSYEQYF.

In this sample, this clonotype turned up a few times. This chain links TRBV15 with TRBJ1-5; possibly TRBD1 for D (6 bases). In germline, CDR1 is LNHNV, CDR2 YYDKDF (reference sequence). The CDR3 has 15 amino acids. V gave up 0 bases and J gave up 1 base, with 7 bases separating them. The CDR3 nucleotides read TGTGCCACCAGCAGAGATGGACAGAGCAATCAGCCCCAGCATTTT. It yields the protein CATSRDGQSNQPQHF.